This T cell receptor beta chain is drawn from a study of T cell responses to AZD1222 COVID-19 vaccine. Trimming took 5 bases from V and 3 from J, leaving 10 bases between them. Germline V gene sequence: CDR1 MNHEY, CDR2 SMNVEV (reference sequence). CDR3 size: 13 residues. Broader study findings: Spike-wide coverage was observed for vaccine-associated CD4 TCRs, with dominant responses at 160-218 and 743-854.

To note about this clone: Its antigen is not known.

The protocol was immunoSEQ multiplex PCR, while the TCRdb copy is restricted to in-frame clones and leaves out a portion. The table records more than 85,000 clones, approximately 91% of them present only once. The TCR sequence derives from an adult in good health. The source material was peripheral blood, sampled on day 0 of AZD1222 vaccination. The chain combines TRBV27 with TRBJ1-2; D is possibly TRBD1 (5 bases). CDR3 sequence: CASSGGEYYGYTF. The CDR3 DNA reads as TGTGCCAGCAGTGGGGGGGAATACTATGGCTACACCTTC.